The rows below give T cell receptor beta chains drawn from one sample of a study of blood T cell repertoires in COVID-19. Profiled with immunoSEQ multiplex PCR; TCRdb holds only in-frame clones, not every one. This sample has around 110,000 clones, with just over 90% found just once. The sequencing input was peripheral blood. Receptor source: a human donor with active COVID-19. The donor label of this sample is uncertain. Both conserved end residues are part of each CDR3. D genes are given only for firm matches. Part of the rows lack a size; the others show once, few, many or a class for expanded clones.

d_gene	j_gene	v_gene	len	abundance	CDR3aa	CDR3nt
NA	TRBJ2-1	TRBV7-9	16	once	CASSLRSGRTDNEQFF	TGTGCCAGCAGCTTACGGAGCGGGCGAACTGACAATGAGCAGTTCTTC
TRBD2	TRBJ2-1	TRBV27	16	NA	CASSGTSGGAYNEQFF	TGTGCCAGCAGCGGGACTAGCGGGGGGGCCTACAATGAGCAGTTCTTC
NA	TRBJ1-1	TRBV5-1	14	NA	CASSSLDKNTEAFF	TGCGCCAGCAGCTCCCTGGACAAGAACACTGAAGCTTTCTTT
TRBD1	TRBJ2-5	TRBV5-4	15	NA	CASSLGLGRGETQYF	TGTGCCAGCAGCTTGGGATTGGGCAGGGGGGAGACCCAGTACTTC
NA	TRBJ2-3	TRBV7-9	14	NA	CASVPGLHTDTQYF	TGTGCCAGCGTCCCGGGACTCCACACAGATACGCAGTATTTT
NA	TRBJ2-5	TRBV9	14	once	CASKKAEEQETQYF	TGTGCCAGCAAAAAGGCGGAGGAACAAGAGACCCAGTACTTC
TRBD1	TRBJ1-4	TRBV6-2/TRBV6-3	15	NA	CASSQQGAGNEKLFF	TGTGCCAGCAGTCAGCAGGGGGCTGGAAATGAAAAACTGTTTTTT
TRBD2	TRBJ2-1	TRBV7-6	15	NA	CASSPAGGSYNEQFF	TGTGCCAGCAGCCCGGCGGGGGGATCCTACAATGAGCAGTTCTTC
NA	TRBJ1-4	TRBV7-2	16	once	CASSSDMGREATKLFF	TGTGCCAGCAGCTCCGACATGGGCAGGGAGGCCACGAAACTGTTTTTT
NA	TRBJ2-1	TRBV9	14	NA	CASSVRLARDEQFF	TGTGCCAGCAGCGTTAGGCTAGCAAGAGATGAGCAGTTCTTC
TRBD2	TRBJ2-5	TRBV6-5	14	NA	CASSYSGTSNTQYF	TGTGCCAGCAGTTATTCCGGGACTAGCAACACCCAGTACTTC
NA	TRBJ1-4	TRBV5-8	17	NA	CASSLGARMGTNEKLFF	TGTGCCAGCAGCTTGGGGGCCAGGATGGGAACTAATGAAAAACTGTTTTTT
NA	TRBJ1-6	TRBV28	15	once	CASSGAGLAFSPLHF	TGTGCCAGCAGCGGTGCGGGACTGGCTTTTTCACCCCTCCACTTT
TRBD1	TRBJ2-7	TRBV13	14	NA	CASSQDRGPLEQYF	TGTGCCAGCAGCCAGGACAGGGGACCGCTCGAGCAGTACTTC
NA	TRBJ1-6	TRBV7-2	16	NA	CASSQPLGGHNSPLHF	TGTGCCAGCAGTCAACCCTTGGGGGGTCATAATTCACCCCTCCACTTT
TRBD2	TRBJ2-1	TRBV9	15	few	CASSGSGGARNEQFF	TGTGCCAGCAGCGGGAGCGGGGGGGCTCGGAATGAGCAGTTCTTC
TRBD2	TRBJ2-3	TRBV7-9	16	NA	CASSWQTSGGGDTQYF	TGTGCCAGCAGCTGGCAGACTAGCGGGGGAGGAGATACGCAGTATTTT
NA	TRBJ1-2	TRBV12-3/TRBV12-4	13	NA	CASSFGGFHGYTF	TGTGCCAGCAGTTTTGGGGGGTTTCATGGCTACACCTTC
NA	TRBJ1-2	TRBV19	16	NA	CASSIIGQGDSYGYTF	TGTGCCAGTAGTATAATTGGGCAGGGCGACTCATATGGCTACACCTTC
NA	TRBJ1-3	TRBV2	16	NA	CASSPSRIFSGNTIYF	TGTGCCAGCAGTCCGTCCAGGATCTTCTCTGGAAACACCATATATTTT
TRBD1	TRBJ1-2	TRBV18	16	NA	CASSPLDREAIGGYTF	TGTGCCAGCTCACCGCTGGACAGGGAGGCCATAGGGGGCTACACCTTC
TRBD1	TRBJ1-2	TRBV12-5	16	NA	CASGLVGVNRGQGYTF	TGTGCTAGTGGTTTGGTAGGGGTGAACAGGGGGCAAGGCTACACCTTC
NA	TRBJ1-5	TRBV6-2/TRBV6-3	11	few	CASSPAQPQHF	TGTGCCAGCAGCCCAGCTCAGCCCCAGCATTTT
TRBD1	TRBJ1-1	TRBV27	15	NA	CASSPWGQGSTEAFF	TGTGCCAGCAGCCCCTGGGGACAGGGATCCACTGAAGCTTTCTTT
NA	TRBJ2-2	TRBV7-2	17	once	CASTSSAGRGRAGELFF	TGTGCCAGCACCTCCTCCGCGGGGCGAGGCCGCGCCGGGGAGCTGTTTTTT
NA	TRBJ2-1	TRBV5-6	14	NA	CASSFGEITNEQFF	TGTGCCAGCAGCTTCGGGGAAATTACAAATGAGCAGTTCTTC
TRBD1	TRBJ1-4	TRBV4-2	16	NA	CASSQGTGGTNEKLFF	TGTGCCAGCAGCCAAGGTACAGGGGGAACTAATGAAAAACTGTTTTTT
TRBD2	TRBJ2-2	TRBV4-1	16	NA	CASSRLAGGIAGELFF	TGCGCCAGCAGCCGTCTAGCGGGGGGGATTGCTGGGGAGCTGTTTTTT